Shown below are 18 T cell receptor beta chains from a single sample sequenced in a study of cytomegalovirus exposure and HLA in healthy donors. Amplification used 60 Vbeta primers and 13 Jbeta primers. The repertoire was sequenced with immunoSEQ multiplex PCR; TCRdb's copy has only in-frame clones and lacks some. In all, the sample yields 100,000 to 150,000 clones. The specimen was PBMCs. These receptors all come from a middle-aged woman in good health and CMV-seropositive.

This chain joins TRBV20-1 and TRBJ1-4; tentative D call: TRBD1 (6 bases). The CDR3 is 11 amino acids. Germline CDR1 is DFQATT and CDR2 is SNEGSKA (reference sequence). Trimming stripped 6 bases from V and 13 bases from J, with 15 bases between. DNA of the CDR3: TGCAGTGCCCCAACAGGGAAGACACTGTTTTTT. It yields the protein CSAPTGKTLFF.

The chain uses TRBV6-5 and TRBJ2-4, with D maybe TRBD1 (5 bases). Trimming took off 5 bases at V and 8 bases at J, with 19 bases between the two ends. Germline V CDR1 and CDR2: MNHEY, SVGAGI. The CDR3 has 15 amino acids. CDR3 protein: CASSRIRAAGYIQYF. CDR3 in DNA: TGTGCCAGCAGTCGAATCAGGGCCGCCGGTTACATTCAGTACTTC.

The chain uses TRBV6-1 and TRBJ2-2, with D tentatively TRBD2 (5 bases). Germline CDR1 and CDR2: MNHNS and SASEGT. The CDR3 contains 15 residues. Trimming stripped 4 bases from V and 7 bases from J, with 16 bases between. CDR3 sequence reads: CASSALRGPNGELFF. DNA of the CDR3: TGTGCCAGCAGTGCCCTTCGAGGGCCTAACGGGGAGCTGTTTTTT.

This chain uses TRBV6-1 with TRBJ2-7, with 10 bases fitting TRBD2. The germline CDR1 and CDR2 sequences are MNHNS and SASEGT. The CDR3 extends over 13 amino acids. V lost 11 bases to trimming and J lost 1 base; unmatched junction nucleotides: 5. The CDR3 loop reads CAASGSGSYEQYF. DNA for the CDR3: TGTGCCGCTAGCGGGAGCGGATCCTACGAGCAGTACTTC.

The genes are TRBV5-4 and TRBJ2-1, with D perhaps matching TRBD2 (6 bases). Deletions cut 4 bases from V and 0 bases from J, with 14 bases between. CDR3 size: 16 residues. Germline CDR1 SGHNT, CDR2 YYREEE (reference sequence). For the CDR3, the DNA is TGTGCCAGCAGCGATAAAACTAGCCCCTCCTACAATGAGCAGTTCTTC. Its protein is CASSDKTSPSYNEQFF.

The rearrangement joins TRBV19 to TRBJ2-2; D is unresolved. In germline, CDR1 is LNHDA, CDR2 SQIVND (reference sequence). The CDR3 is 15 amino acids. V dropped 1 base and J dropped 0 bases, with 6 bases sitting between them. The CDR3 nucleotides are TGTGCCAGTAGTATAGGGGCCGCGAACACCGGGGAGCTGTTTTTT. Amino acids: CASSIGAANTGELFF. The whole variable domain, remainder taken from reference TRBV19 and TRBJ2-2, is DGGITQSPKYLFRKEGQNVTLSCEQNLNHDAMYWYRQDPGQGLRLIYYSQIVNDFQKGDIAEGYSVSREKKESFPLTVTSAQKNPTAFYLCASSIGAANTGELFFGEGSRLTVL.

This chain joins TRBV6-1 and TRBJ1-5; D is unresolved. Trimming stripped 11 bases from V and 1 base from J, with 12 bases between. The CDR3 is made up of 13 amino acids. Looked up from germline, CDR1 is MNHNS and CDR2 is SASEGT. CDR3 nucleotides: TGTGCCGGAGGCCGTCTAAGCAATCAGCCCCAGCATTTT. Its translation is CAGGRLSNQPQHF.

The V and J genes are TRBV28 and TRBJ1-5, with 7 bases that match TRBD1. CDR1 and CDR2 (germline): MDHEN, SYDVKM. The V gene end was trimmed by 6 bases and the J gene end by 4 bases; junction bases not matched to a gene: 9. CDR3 size: 15 residues. CDR3 DNA sequence: TGTGCCAGCAGCCGAAGGGGGCTGGGGAATCAGCCCCAGCATTTT. Amino acids: CASSRRGLGNQPQHF.

The chain has TRBV19 and TRBJ2-1; possibly TRBD2 for D (5 bases). Trimming left V 2 bases short and J 3 bases short, with 17 bases between. CDR1 is LNHDA, CDR2 SQIVND, per germline (reference sequence). This CDR3 region has 17 residues. The CDR3 DNA reads as TGTGCCAGTAGTATATGGCTAGCCCTAAAAGTCTACAATGAGCAGTTCTTC. It codes for CASSIWLALKVYNEQFF.

CDR3 bases: TGTGCCAGCAGCTCGGGACTAGCGGGAGTTTATGAGCAGTTCTTC. It translates to CASSSGLAGVYEQFF. The chain employs TRBV9 and TRBJ2-1; TRBD2 matches at 14 bases. Germline CDR1 reads SGDLS; CDR2 reads YYNGEE. V lost 4 bases to trimming and J lost 8 bases; unmatched junction nucleotides: 5. This CDR3 has 15 residues.

This sequence joins TRBV29-1 and TRBJ1-1; a possible D gene is TRBD1 (5 bases). V was shortened by 8 bases and J by 2 bases, with 15 bases between the two germline ends. Germline V gives CDR1 SQVTM, CDR2 ANQGSEA. The CDR3 has 13 amino acids. The CDR3 loop reads CSPRQSSNTEAFF. The CDR3 DNA sequence: TGCAGCCCAAGACAGTCTTCTAACACTGAAGCTTTCTTT.

The chain couples TRBV29-1 to TRBJ2-7; 7 bases agree with TRBD2. CDR3 length: 13 amino acids. J gave up 6 bases and V 4 bases, and 9 bases lay outside the gene matches. In germline, CDR1 is SQVTM, CDR2 ANQGSEA. CDR3 nucleotides: TGCAGCGTTGGTCTCGGCGGGAGATCCGAGCAGTACTTC. Translated, it gives CSVGLGGRSEQYF.

The chain uses TRBV7-6 and TRBJ1-1; weak D call: TRBD1 (5 bases). V dropped 6 bases and J dropped 1 base, with 15 bases sitting between them. The CDR3 consists of 15 residues. Germline CDR1 SGHVS, CDR2 FNYEAQ. CDR3 loop: CASSASRVGNTEAFF. DNA for the CDR3: TGTGCCAGCAGTGCTTCCAGGGTTGGGAACACTGAAGCTTTCTTT.

The chain recombines TRBV30 with TRBJ2-3; 11 nucleotides agree with TRBD2. Germline V gives CDR1 GTSNPN, CDR2 SVGIG (reference sequence). V was pared by 4 bases and J by 7 bases, with 4 bases of the junction left unmatched. This CDR3 is built from 13 residues. In nucleotides, the CDR3 is TGTGCCTGGACTAGCGGGGGGATGAATACGCAGTATTTT. Its translation is CAWTSGGMNTQYF.

The chain recombines TRBV4-1 with TRBJ2-1, with 11 bases aligning to TRBD2. The CDR3 is 17 amino acids. Germline lookup yields CDR1 MGHRA and CDR2 YSYEKL. V shed 0 bases and J 7 bases; nucleotides not matched to a gene: 8. CDR3 in amino acids: CASSQDRLAGPRNEQFF. CDR3 nucleotide sequence: TGCGCCAGCAGCCAAGATCGACTAGCGGGACCCCGGAATGAGCAGTTCTTC.

The chain carries TRBV14 and TRBJ2-7; 9 bases line up with TRBD1. The CDR3 spans 14 residues. Germline CDR1 is SGHDN and CDR2 is FVKESK. Unmatched junction bases numbered 4, after V lost 4 bases and J lost 3 bases. The CDR3 region has the DNA TGTGCCAGCAGCCGGGACAGGGCCAACTACGAGCAGTACTTC. Translating gives CASSRDRANYEQYF.

The V gene is TRBV19, the J gene TRBJ2-7; 9 bases line up with TRBD2. The germline gives CDR1 LNHDA, CDR2 SQIVND (reference sequence). The CDR3 runs 13 residues. The V segment lost 6 bases and the J segment 4 bases; nucleotides outside the gene matches: 4. The CDR3 nucleotides read TGTGCCAGTAGGGGTAGCGGGAGTTACGAGCAGTACTTC. Translation gives CASRGSGSYEQYF.

The J gene is TRBJ1-2, the V gene TRBV6-1; 9 nucleotides align to TRBD1. In germline, CDR1 is MNHNS, CDR2 SASEGT. The CDR3 length is 15 residues. Unmatched junction bases numbered 3, after V lost 1 base and J lost 3 bases. CDR3 loop: CASSEGGQGYYGYTF. The CDR3 DNA is TGTGCCAGCAGTGAAGGGGGACAGGGCTACTATGGCTACACCTTC.